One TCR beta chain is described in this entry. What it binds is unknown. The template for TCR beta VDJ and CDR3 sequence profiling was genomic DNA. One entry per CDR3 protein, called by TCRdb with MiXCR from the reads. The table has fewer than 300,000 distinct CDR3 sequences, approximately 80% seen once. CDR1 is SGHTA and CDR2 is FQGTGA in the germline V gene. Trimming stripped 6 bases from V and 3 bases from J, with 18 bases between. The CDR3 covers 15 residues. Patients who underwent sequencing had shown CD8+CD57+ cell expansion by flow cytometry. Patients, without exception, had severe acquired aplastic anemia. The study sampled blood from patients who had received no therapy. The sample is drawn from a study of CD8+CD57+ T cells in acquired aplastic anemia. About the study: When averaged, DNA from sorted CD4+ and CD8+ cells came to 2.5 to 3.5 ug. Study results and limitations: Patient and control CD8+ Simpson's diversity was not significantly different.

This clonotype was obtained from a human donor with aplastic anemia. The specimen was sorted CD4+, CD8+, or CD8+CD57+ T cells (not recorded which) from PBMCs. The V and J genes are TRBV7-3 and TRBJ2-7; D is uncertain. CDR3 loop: CASSALGPLLYEQYF. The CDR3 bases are TGTGCCAGCAGTGCGCTCGGGCCCCTTCTCTACGAGCAGTACTTC.